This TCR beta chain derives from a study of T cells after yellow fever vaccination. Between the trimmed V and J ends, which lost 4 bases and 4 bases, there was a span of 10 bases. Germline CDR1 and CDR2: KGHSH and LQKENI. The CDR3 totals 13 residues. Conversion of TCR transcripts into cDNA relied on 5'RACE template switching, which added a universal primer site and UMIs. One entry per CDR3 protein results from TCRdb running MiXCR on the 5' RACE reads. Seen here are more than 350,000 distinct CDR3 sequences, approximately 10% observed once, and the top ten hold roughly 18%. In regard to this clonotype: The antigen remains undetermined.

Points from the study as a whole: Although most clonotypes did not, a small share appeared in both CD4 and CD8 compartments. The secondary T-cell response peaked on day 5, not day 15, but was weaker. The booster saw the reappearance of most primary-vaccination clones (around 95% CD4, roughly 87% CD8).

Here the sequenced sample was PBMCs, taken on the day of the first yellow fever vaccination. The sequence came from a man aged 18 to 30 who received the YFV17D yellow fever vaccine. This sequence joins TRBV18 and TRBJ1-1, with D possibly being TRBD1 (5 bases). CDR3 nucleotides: TGTGCCAGCTCACAAAGTGGGGGCACTGAAGCTTTCTTT. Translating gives CASSQSGGTEAFF.